This TCR beta chain was sequenced in a study of human T cells and chemical hapten exposure. Overall study context: There were weekly diphenylcyclopropenone doses to the scalp for patients throughout the roughly 24-week study.

Specified time point: patch test 1, 2 weeks after DPC sensitization. Treatment indicated: therapeutic diphenylcyclopropenone sensitization with weekly scalp DPC. A word on this clonotype: It may be a read error: a sequence one base away is much more abundant.

One entry per CDR3 protein results from TCRdb running MiXCR on the RACE reads. Among 45,000 to 60,000 distinct CDR3 sequences listed, over 7.5% were seen once. The sequences come from whole blood, collected in connection with sensitization to the hapten diphenylcyclopropenone (DPC). This TCR was sampled from a woman aged 40 to 55 with alopecia areata. Some clones in this sample may be carry-over from other donors' samples.

CDR3: CASSLSTGNTDTQYF. CDR3 DNA sequence: TGTGCCAGCAGTTTATCGACAGGAAATACAGATACGCAGTATTTT. The genes are TRBV28 and TRBJ2-3, with a tentative D call TRBD1 (6 bases). Germline V gene data show CDR1 as MDHEN and CDR2 as SYDVKM. V lost 1 base and J 3 bases, leaving 11 bases between the germline ends. The CDR3 consists of 15 residues.